This T cell receptor (beta chain) was observed in a study of T cell repertoires in cytomegalovirus infection. Study summary: Public TCR beta signatures indicated both CMV infection and matching HLA type.

In TCRdb, the reads were re-called with MiXCR into one record per CDR3 protein. The sample contains 500,000 or so distinct CDR3 sequences, approximately 17% of which appear only once. The CDR3 totals 13 residues. V shed 3 bases and J shed 4 bases, with 7 bases lying between them. Germline CDR1 SEHNR, CDR2 FQNEAQ (reference sequence). The clonotype originates from a human donor in good health (CMV status not recorded). Some clones in this sample may be carry-over from other donors' samples. The chain combines TRBV7-9 with TRBJ2-1, with D unresolved. The sequenced sample was CD8+ T cells from PBMCs. This CDR3 reads CASSFDLYNEQFF. The DNA of the CDR3 is TGTGCCAGCAGCTTCGACCTATACAATGAGCAGTTCTTC.